What follows is one T cell receptor (beta chain) and its context. The data stem from a study of blood T cell repertoires in COVID-19. Seattle patient enrollment occurred during active infection, with longitudinal follow-up thereafter. Trimming shortened V by 6 bases and J by 5 bases, and 13 bases separated the two germline ends. The CDR3 runs 14 residues. The germline V gene encodes CDR1 WNHNN and CDR2 SYGVQD (reference sequence). The protocol was immunoSEQ multiplex PCR, while the TCRdb copy is restricted to in-frame clones and leaves out a portion. The data contain about 64,000 clones, roughly 78% of them singletons.

The chain carries TRBV10-1 and TRBJ2-2; D is possibly TRBD2 (6 bases). Input material: peripheral blood. The TCR sequence derives from a man aged 60 to 69 with COVID-19, enrolled during active disease. The CDR3 loop is CASSGGAVTGELFF. CDR3 DNA: TGCGCCAGCAGCGGCGGGGCGGTAACCGGGGAGCTGTTTTTT.